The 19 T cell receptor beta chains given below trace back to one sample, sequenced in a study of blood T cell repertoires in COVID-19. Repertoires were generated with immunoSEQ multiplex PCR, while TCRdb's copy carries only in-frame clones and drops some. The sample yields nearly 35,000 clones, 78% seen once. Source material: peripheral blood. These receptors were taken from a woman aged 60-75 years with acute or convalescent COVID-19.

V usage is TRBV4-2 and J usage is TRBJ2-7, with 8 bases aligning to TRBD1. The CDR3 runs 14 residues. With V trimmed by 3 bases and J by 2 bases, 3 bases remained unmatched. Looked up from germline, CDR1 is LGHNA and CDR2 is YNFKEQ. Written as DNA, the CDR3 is TGTGCCAGCAGCCACGACAGGGGCCCCTACGAGCAGTACTTC. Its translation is CASSHDRGPYEQYF.

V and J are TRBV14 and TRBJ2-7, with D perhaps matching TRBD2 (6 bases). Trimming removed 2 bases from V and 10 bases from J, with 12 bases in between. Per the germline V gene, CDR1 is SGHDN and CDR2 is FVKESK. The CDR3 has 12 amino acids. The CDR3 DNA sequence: TGTGCCAGCAGCCAACCCGGGGGTGGCCAGTACTTC. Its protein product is CASSQPGGGQYF. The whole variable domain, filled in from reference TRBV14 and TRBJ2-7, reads EAGVTQFPSHSVIEKGQTVTLRCDPISGHDNLYWYRRVMGKEIKFLLHFVKESKQDESGMPNNRFLAERTGGTYSTLKVQPAELEDSGVYFCASSQPGGGQYFGPGTRLTVT.

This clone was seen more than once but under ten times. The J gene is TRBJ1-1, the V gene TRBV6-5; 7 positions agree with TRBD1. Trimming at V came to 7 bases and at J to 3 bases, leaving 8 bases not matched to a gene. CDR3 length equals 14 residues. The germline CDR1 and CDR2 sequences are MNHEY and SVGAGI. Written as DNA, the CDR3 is TGTGCCAGCAAGGGATCCAGGGGGGACACTGAAGCTTTCTTT. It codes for CASKGSRGDTEAFF.

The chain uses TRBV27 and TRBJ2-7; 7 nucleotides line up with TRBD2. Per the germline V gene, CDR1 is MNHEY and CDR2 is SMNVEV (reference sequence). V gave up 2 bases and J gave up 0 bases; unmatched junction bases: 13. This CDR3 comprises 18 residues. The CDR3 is CASSLRGPDAGVSYEQYF. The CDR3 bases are TGTGCCAGCAGTTTAAGGGGTCCTGATGCGGGGGTCTCCTACGAGCAGTACTTC.

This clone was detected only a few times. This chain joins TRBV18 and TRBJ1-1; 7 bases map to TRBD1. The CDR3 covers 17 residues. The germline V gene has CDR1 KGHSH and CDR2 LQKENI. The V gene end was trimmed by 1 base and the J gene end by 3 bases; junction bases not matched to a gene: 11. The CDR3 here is CASSPLRAGGTDTEAFF. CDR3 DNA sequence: TGTGCCAGCTCACCACTCCGCGCAGGGGGAACAGACACTGAAGCTTTCTTT.

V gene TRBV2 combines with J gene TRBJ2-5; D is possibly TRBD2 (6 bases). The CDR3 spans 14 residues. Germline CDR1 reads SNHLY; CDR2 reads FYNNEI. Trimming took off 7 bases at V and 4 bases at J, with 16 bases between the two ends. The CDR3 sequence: CASMNGGAPETQYF. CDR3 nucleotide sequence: TGTGCCAGCATGAACGGAGGGGCCCCAGAGACCCAGTACTTC.

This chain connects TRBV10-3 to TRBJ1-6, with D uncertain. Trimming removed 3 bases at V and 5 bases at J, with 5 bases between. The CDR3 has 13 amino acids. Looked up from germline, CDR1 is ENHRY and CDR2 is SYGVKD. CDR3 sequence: CAISEEHNSPLHF. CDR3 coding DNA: TGTGCCATCAGTGAAGAGCATAATTCACCCCTCCACTTT.

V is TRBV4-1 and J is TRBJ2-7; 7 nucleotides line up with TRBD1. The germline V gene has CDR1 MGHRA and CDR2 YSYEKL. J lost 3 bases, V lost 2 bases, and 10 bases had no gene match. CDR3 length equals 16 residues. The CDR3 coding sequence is TGCGCCAGCAGCCAATACGGGACAGAAGCCTTCTACGAGCAGTACTTC. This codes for CASSQYGTEAFYEQYF.

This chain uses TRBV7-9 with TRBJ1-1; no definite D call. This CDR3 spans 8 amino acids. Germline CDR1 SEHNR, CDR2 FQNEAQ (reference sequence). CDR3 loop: CTSGGAFF. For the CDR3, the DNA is TGTACCTCGGGTGGAGCTTTCTTT.

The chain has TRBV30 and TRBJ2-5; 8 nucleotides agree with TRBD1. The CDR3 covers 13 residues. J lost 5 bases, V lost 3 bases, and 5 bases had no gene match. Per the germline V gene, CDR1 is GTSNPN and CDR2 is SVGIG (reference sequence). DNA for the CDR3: TGTGCCTGGAGGGAACAGGGGGTCGAGACCCAGTACTTC. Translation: CAWREQGVETQYF. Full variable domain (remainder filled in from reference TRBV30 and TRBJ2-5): SQTIHQWPATLVQPVGSPLSLECTVEGTSNPNLYWYRQAAGRGLQLLFYSVGIGQISSEVPQNLSASRPQDRQFILSSKKLLLSDSGFYLCAWREQGVETQYFGPGTRLLVL.

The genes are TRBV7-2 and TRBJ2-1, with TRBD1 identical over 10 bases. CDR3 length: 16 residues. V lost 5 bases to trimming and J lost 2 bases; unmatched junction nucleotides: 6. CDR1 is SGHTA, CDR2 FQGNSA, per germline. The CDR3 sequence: CASSKTGGEPYNEQFF. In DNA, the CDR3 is TGTGCCAGCAGCAAGACAGGGGGCGAGCCCTACAATGAGCAGTTCTTC.

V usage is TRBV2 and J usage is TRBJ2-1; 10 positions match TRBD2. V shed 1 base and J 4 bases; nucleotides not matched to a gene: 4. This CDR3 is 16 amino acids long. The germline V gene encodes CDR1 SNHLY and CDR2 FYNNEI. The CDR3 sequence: CASSEERGGLYNEQFF. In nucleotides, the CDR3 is TGTGCCAGCAGTGAAGAGCGGGGGGGCCTGTACAATGAGCAGTTCTTC.

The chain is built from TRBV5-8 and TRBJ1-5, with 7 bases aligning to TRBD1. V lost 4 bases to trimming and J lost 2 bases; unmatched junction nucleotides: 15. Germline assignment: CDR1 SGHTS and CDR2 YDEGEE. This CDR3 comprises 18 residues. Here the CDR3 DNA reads TGTGCCAGCAGCGCCCCGGAGACAGGGTCGGGCCGCAATCAGCCCCAGCATTTT. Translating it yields CASSAPETGSGRNQPQHF.

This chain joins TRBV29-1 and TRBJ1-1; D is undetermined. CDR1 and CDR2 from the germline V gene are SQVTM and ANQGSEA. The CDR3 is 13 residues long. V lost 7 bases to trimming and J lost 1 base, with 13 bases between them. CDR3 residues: CSAVRQSNTEAFF. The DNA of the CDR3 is TGCAGCGCTGTGCGACAATCGAACACTGAAGCTTTCTTT.

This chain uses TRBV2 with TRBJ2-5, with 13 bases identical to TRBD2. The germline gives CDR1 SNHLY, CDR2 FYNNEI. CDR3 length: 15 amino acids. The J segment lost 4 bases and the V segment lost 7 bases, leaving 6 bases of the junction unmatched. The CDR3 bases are TGTGCCAGCATTAGGACTAGCGGGGGAGGAGAGACCCAGTACTTC. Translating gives CASIRTSGGGETQYF.

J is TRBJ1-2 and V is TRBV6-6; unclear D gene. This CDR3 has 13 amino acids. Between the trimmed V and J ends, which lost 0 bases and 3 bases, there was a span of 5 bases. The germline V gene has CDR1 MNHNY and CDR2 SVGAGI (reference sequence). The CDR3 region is CASSYSEDYGYTF. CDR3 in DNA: TGTGCCAGCAGTTACTCGGAGGACTATGGCTACACCTTC.

CDR3 sequence (DNA): TGCGCCAGCAGTGGGCCCCGGGGGGGCACCGGGGAGCTGTTTTTT. Protein sequence: CASSGPRGGTGELFF. The chain joins TRBV10-1 to TRBJ2-2; 8 positions match TRBD2. V shed 4 bases and J 4 bases; nucleotides not matched to a gene: 5. This CDR3 has 15 amino acids. The germline gives CDR1 WNHNN, CDR2 SYGVQD (reference sequence).

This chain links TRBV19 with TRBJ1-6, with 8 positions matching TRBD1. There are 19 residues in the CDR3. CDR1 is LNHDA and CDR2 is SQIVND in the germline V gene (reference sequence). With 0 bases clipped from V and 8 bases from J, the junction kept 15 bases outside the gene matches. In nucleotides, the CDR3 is TGTGCCAGTAGTATAGAACTTCCAGGGGGCATCGGGCTCCATTCACCCCTCCACTTT. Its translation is CASSIELPGGIGLHSPLHF.

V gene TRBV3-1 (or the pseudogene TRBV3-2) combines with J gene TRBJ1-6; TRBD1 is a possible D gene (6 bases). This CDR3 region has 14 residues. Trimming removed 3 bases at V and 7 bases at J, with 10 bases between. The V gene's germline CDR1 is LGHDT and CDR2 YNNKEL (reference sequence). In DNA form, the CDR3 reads TGTGCCAGCAGCCAGAACAGGGCGAATTCACCCCTCCACTTT. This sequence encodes CASSQNRANSPLHF.